The clone carrying this T cell receptor beta chain was seen a few times. Here immunoSEQ multiplex PCR was the method, and the copy in TCRdb shows in-frame clones only, minus some. This sample has about 200,000 clones, with more than 85% found just once. The data derive from a study of blood T cell repertoires in COVID-19. With 1 base clipped from V and 5 bases from J, the junction kept 10 bases outside the gene matches. Germline V gene sequence: CDR1 SGHTA, CDR2 FQGTGA. This CDR3 is 18 amino acids long. The sample taken for sequencing was peripheral blood. The gene calls are TRBV7-3 and TRBJ2-1; 11 bases align to TRBD2. This clonotype was obtained from a man aged 55 to 69 with acute or convalescent COVID-19. The CDR3 nucleotides read TGTGCCAGCAGCTTAAAATCTCAGGCTAGCGGGGGGCACAATGAGCAGTTCTTC. This gives the protein CASSLKSQASGGHNEQFF. Variable domain in full (rest from reference TRBV7-3 and TRBJ2-1): GAGVSQTPSNKVTEKGKYVELRCDPISGHTALYWYRQSLGQGPEFLIYFQGTGAADDSGLPNDRFFAVRPEGSVSTLKIQRTERGDSAVYLCASSLKSQASGGHNEQFFGPGTRLTVL.